This T cell receptor (beta chain) is from a study of blood T cell repertoires in COVID-19. Clones were sequenced by immunoSEQ multiplex PCR, and TCRdb holds only the in-frame ones, with some missing. The sample lists approximately 360,000 clones, 70% to 90% occurring once. The CDR3 runs to 17 residues. Germline-derived CDR1 and CDR2 are SEHNR and FQNEAQ (reference sequence). Trimming removed 5 bases from V and 6 bases from J; junction bases left unmatched: 18. The sequenced sample was PBMCs or T cells enriched from blood (not recorded which). The receptor comes from a woman under 40 with acute COVID-19. The genes are TRBV7-9 and TRBJ2-7; 8 bases fit TRBD2. The CDR3 nucleotides read TGTGCCAGCAGCCCACCCAGCGGGGGCCCCACTAGGGCCGAGCAGTACTTC. As protein: CASSPPSGGPTRAEQYF.